The sequence of this TCR beta chain was determined in a study of cytomegalovirus exposure and HLA in healthy donors. Findings of the study overall: Researchers reportedly found TCR beta sequences accurately predicted most subjects' HLA-A and HLA-B alleles. The investigators catalogued some 150 TCR beta chains as cytomegalovirus-associated. Presence/absence analyses treated sequencing depth as roughly uniform across donors.

Regarding donors, all were healthy bone marrow donors. Germline CDR1 is MNHEY and CDR2 is SMNVEV (reference sequence). The CDR3 spans 15 residues. V was pared by 6 bases and J by 0 bases, with 15 bases between. Primers for the PCR totalled 60 Vbeta and 13 Jbeta. The method was immunoSEQ multiplex PCR; TCRdb's version includes in-frame clones alone and lacks a portion of them. Of more than 95,000 clones in the sample, 17% were seen once. Notes on this clone: Its cognate antigen is unknown.

Sequencing was performed on PBMCs. The chain joins TRBV27 to TRBJ2-7, with a tentative D call TRBD1 (6 bases). This sequence was found in a female donor in good health and CMV-seropositive. The CDR3: CASSHMDSYSYEQYF. The CDR3 DNA follows: TGTGCCAGCAGCCACATGGACAGTTACTCCTACGAGCAGTACTTC.